This record covers a single T cell receptor beta chain. What it binds is not known. These data originate in a study of regulatory T cells in long-lasting Graves disease. The authors built TCR beta libraries using iRepertoire HTBI primers and Arm-PCR of CDR3 regions. TCRdb re-called the multiplex PCR reads with MiXCR, one entry per CDR3 protein. This repertoire shows roughly 380,000 distinct CDR3 sequences, about 14% found once; its top ten account for 22%. Points from the study as a whole: Small numbers of samples may have cut accuracy. Those with persistent Graves' had less TCR diversity than newly diagnosed patients. Preferential use of TRBV28, TRBJ1-2 and TRBJ2-5 was seen in persistent disease.

This sample's time point: newly diagnosed GD, antithyroid drugs for less than 3 months. TCR sequences were obtained from RNA taken from PBMCs. Diagnoses of Graves' disease were made by American Thyroid Association guidelines. This CDR3 has 14 residues. CDR1 and CDR2 from the germline V gene are KGHDR and SFDVKD. The V end was cut by 6 bases, the J end by 5 bases, with 13 bases between. This TCR came from a female donor with Graves disease. The chain couples TRBV24-1 to TRBJ1-5; tentatively, D is TRBD1 (5 bases). This material consisted of peripheral blood mononuclear cells (PBMCs), taken at new diagnosis, from a patient treated with antithyroid drugs. CDR3 residues: CATSPRENYQPQHF. As DNA, the CDR3 is TGTGCCACCAGTCCCAGGGAGAACTATCAGCCCCAGCATTTT.